Below, 14 T cell receptor beta chains from the same sample are listed, as sequenced in a study of cytomegalovirus exposure and HLA in healthy donors. PCR amplification relied on 60 Vbeta primers (plus 13 Jbeta primers). Assay: immunoSEQ multiplex PCR; the TCRdb copy retains only in-frame clones and omits some. The repertoire holds 150,000 to 190,000 clones, with approximately 77% as singletons. The material sequenced was PBMCs. Receptors were obtained from a man younger than 30 in good health and CMV-seronegative.

CDR3 nucleotides: TGTGCCAGCAGTCCTGAGTCTGATCAGCCCCAGCATTTT. The encoded protein is CASSPESDQPQHF. The V call is TRBV6-1, the J call TRBJ1-5; no definite D call. This CDR3 comprises 13 residues. CDR1 and CDR2 from the germline V gene are MNHNS and SASEGT. Trimming removed 5 bases from V and 5 bases from J, with 10 bases in between.

V usage is TRBV2 and J usage is TRBJ1-5; the match to TRBD1 covers 10 bases. The J segment lost 5 bases and the V segment lost 10 bases, leaving 5 bases of the junction unmatched. CDR1 is SNHLY and CDR2 is FYNNEI in the germline V gene. This CDR3 spans 13 amino acids. The CDR3: CATRQGADQPQHF. In DNA form, the CDR3 reads TGTGCCACAAGACAGGGGGCAGATCAGCCCCAGCATTTT.

CDR3 in amino acids: CASSLAGLSYNEQFF. The CDR3 nucleotides read TGTGCCAGCAGCTTAGCGGGACTCTCCTACAATGAGCAGTTCTTC. This chain joins TRBV13 and TRBJ2-1; the D gene is possibly TRBD2 (6 bases). The length of the CDR3 is 15 residues. Germline loops: CDR1 PRHDT, CDR2 FYEKMQ (reference sequence). Deletions cut 1 base from V and 0 bases from J, with 7 bases between.

The J gene is TRBJ1-1, the V gene TRBV6-5; D not resolved. The V and J ends lost 8 bases and 1 base respectively, with 17 bases between them. The CDR3 has 15 amino acids. Per germline, CDR1 MNHEY and CDR2 SVGAGI. Here the CDR3 DNA reads TGTGCCAGCGAGAGACTGGGTGGTAGGAACACTGAAGCTTTCTTT. Translated, it gives CASERLGGRNTEAFF.

The chain joins TRBV27 to TRBJ2-1; no reliable D call. The CDR3 has 17 amino acids. Trimming cost V 6 bases and J 4 bases, with 22 bases left between them. From germline, CDR1 is MNHEY and CDR2 SMNVEV (reference sequence). CDR3: CASSPLSLYKNYNEQFF. CDR3 bases: TGTGCCAGCAGCCCTCTCTCACTCTATAAAAATTACAATGAGCAGTTCTTC.

This clone has a single count. The chain uses TRBV10-3 and TRBJ2-7, with 8 bases that match TRBD2. This CDR3 has 17 amino acids. Trimming removed 2 bases from V and 4 bases from J; junction bases left unmatched: 13. The germline V gene has CDR1 ENHRY and CDR2 SYGVKD. The DNA of the CDR3 is TGTGCCATCAGTGAGCCGATAGCGGGAAGGGGCCCTTACGAGCAGTACTTC. Amino acids: CAISEPIAGRGPYEQYF.

This clone was counted once. This chain uses TRBV7-2 with TRBJ1-2; unclear D gene. The CDR3 contains 14 residues. Trimming cost V 1 base and J 4 bases, with 10 bases left between them. CDR1 is SGHTA, CDR2 FQGNSA, per germline. CDR3 in amino acids: CASSLGVESYGYTF. The CDR3 DNA reads TGTGCCAGCAGCTTAGGTGTGGAGTCCTATGGCTACACCTTC.

The chain links TRBV11-3 to TRBJ2-1, with 7 positions matching TRBD2. Germline CDR1 is SGHNT and CDR2 is YENEEA. Trimming took 3 bases from V and 9 from J; bases not matched to a gene: 2. The CDR3 extends over 12 amino acids. CDR3 DNA: TGTGCCAGCAGCTTCGGCGGGGGTGAGCAGTTCTTC. It yields the protein CASSFGGGEQFF.

The genes are TRBV7-2 and TRBJ2-7; 7 positions match TRBD2. J lost 7 bases, V lost 5 bases, and 8 bases had no gene match. This CDR3 has 13 residues. Germline loops: CDR1 SGHTA, CDR2 FQGNSA. The CDR3 sequence: CASSTRGVGEQYF. In DNA form, the CDR3 reads TGTGCCAGCAGCACACGGGGGGTGGGGGAGCAGTACTTC. The full variable domain, rest sourced from reference TRBV7-2 and TRBJ2-7, is GAGVSQSPSNKVTEKGKDVELRCDPISGHTALYWYRQSLGQGLEFLIYFQGNSAPDKSGLPSDRFSAERTGGSVSTLTIQRTQQEDSAVYLCASSTRGVGEQYFGPGTRLTVT.

CDR3 sequence reads: CASSLGAGLIDTQYF. CDR3 nucleotides: TGTGCCAGCAGCTTGGGCGCGGGACTGATAGATACGCAGTATTTT. The chain combines TRBV5-4 with TRBJ2-3, with a tentative D call TRBD2 (6 bases). This CDR3 contains 15 residues. Germline V gives CDR1 SGHNT, CDR2 YYREEE (reference sequence). V lost 0 bases, J lost 5 bases, and 13 bases lay in between.

V gene TRBV7-9 combines with J gene TRBJ1-1; TRBD1 matches 7 bases. Per germline, CDR1 SEHNR and CDR2 FQNEAQ (reference sequence). V lost 4 bases, J lost 1 base, and 15 bases stayed unmatched. The CDR3 is 18 residues long. This CDR3 reads CASSSGGQDARRNTEAFF. DNA of the CDR3: TGTGCCAGCAGCTCTGGTGGACAGGATGCTAGAAGGAACACTGAAGCTTTCTTT.

The rearrangement uses TRBV11-3 and TRBJ2-1; D gene uncertain. There are 13 residues in the CDR3. Germline V gene lookup returns CDR1 SGHNT and CDR2 YENEEA. V lost 1 base and J lost 5, with 6 bases in between. The CDR3 loop reads CASSLVADNEQFF. The DNA of the CDR3 is TGTGCCAGCAGCTTAGTCGCGGACAATGAGCAGTTCTTC. The variable domain in full, with the rest retrieved from reference TRBV11-3 and TRBJ2-1, is EAGVVQSPRYKIIEKKQPVAFWCNPISGHNTLYWYLQNLGQGPELLIRYENEEAVDDSQLPKDRFSAERLKGVDSTLKIQPAELGDSAVYLCASSLVADNEQFFGPGTRLTVL.

This sequence joins TRBV11-3 and TRBJ2-1; tentative D call: TRBD2 (6 bases). Trimming stripped 1 base from V and 0 bases from J, with 7 bases between. From germline, CDR1 is SGHNT and CDR2 YENEEA. The CDR3 has 15 residues. This CDR3 reads CASSLGGTSYNEQFF. The CDR3 DNA sequence: TGTGCCAGCAGCTTAGGCGGGACCTCCTACAATGAGCAGTTCTTC.

This chain links TRBV6-6 with TRBJ2-1; TRBD2 agrees at 8 bases. Germline V gene data show CDR1 as MNHNY and CDR2 as SVGAGI (reference sequence). The CDR3 covers 14 residues. Trimming at V came to 4 bases and at J to 4 bases, leaving 3 bases not matched to a gene. The CDR3 DNA sequence: TGTGCCAGCAGTTCGGGGGGGCCTTACAATGAGCAGTTCTTC. This gives the protein CASSSGGPYNEQFF.